These T cell receptor beta chains were read from a single sample in a study of patients and donors after allogeneic stem cell transplantation. MiXCR, applied by TCRdb to the RT-PCR reads, yields one record per CDR3 protein. Of about a million distinct CDR3 sequences in the sample, approximately 19% were seen once. The sample comprised blood, either unsorted or a sorted T cell fraction (not recorded which). These receptors were taken from a human donor who was either an allogeneic HSCT recipient or a stem cell or donor lymphocyte infusion donor (not recorded which). It is not recorded whose cells these are; they may come from a transplant donor. Both conserved end residues are part of each CDR3. A D gene is named only where the DNA matches it firmly. For some rows the clone size is stated as once, few or many, or as a class when expanded; others skip it.

V gene	D gene	clone size	J gene	CDR3 protein	CDR3 DNA
TRBV12-3/TRBV12-4	-	many	TRBJ2-1	CASSLSRVWYNEQFF	TGTGCCAGCAGTTTAAGCAGGGTCTGGTACAATGAGCAGTTCTTC
TRBV12-3/TRBV12-4	-	few	TRBJ2-7	CASSFTGRPTYEQYF	TGTGCCAGCAGTTTCACGGGACGTCCAACCTACGAGCAGTACTTC
TRBV2	-	many	TRBJ1-1	CASSEEGNTEAFF	TGTGCCAGCAGTGAGGAGGGGAACACTGAAGCTTTCTTT
TRBV7-9	-	once	TRBJ2-2	CASSSARVANTGELFF	TGTGCCAGCAGCTCGGCGCGGGTCGCGAACACCGGGGAGCTGTTTTTT
TRBV12-3/TRBV12-4	-	-	TRBJ1-2	CASSFVGGYTF	TGTGCCAGCAGTTTCGTGGGGGGCTACACCTTC
TRBV6-1	TRBD2	-	TRBJ2-1	CASTRGTSGRGYEQFF	TGTGCCAGCACCCGGGGGACTAGCGGGAGAGGGTATGAGCAGTTCTTC
TRBV12-3/TRBV12-4	-	many	TRBJ1-2	CASRPTGTYGYTF	TGTGCCAGCAGGCCTACAGGGACGTATGGCTACACCTTC
TRBV12-3/TRBV12-4	TRBD2	few	TRBJ2-3	CASSHGTRAPDTQYF	TGTGCCAGCAGTCACGGGACTAGGGCCCCAGATACGCAGTATTTT
TRBV6-6	-	-	TRBJ1-2	CASSYPGAYGYTF	TGTGCCAGCAGTTACCCGGGGGCCTATGGCTACACCTTC
TRBV20-1	-	few	TRBJ2-7	CSARDTWRKPYEQYF	TGCAGTGCTAGAGATACCTGGCGCAAACCCTACGAGCAGTACTTC
TRBV24-1	TRBD2	-	TRBJ2-5	CATPVEREKNFRGETQYF	TGTGCCACCCCGGTAGAGCGGGAGAAGAATTTTCGCGGAGAGACCCAGTACTTC
TRBV6-5	-	few	TRBJ2-5	CASSYKWSLETQYF	TGTGCCAGCAGTTACAAGTGGTCTTTGGAGACCCAGTACTTC
TRBV11-3	-	few	TRBJ2-3	CASSFGTKSTDTQYF	TGTGCCAGCAGCTTTGGGACAAAAAGCACAGATACGCAGTATTTT
TRBV11-1	-	few	TRBJ2-7	CASSLEAYRHF	TGTGCCAGCAGCCTAGAGGCTTATCGCCACTTC
TRBV5-1	TRBD2	-	TRBJ2-7	CASSLAGTGGTYEQYF	TGCGCCAGCAGCTTGGCCGGGACGGGGGGAACCTACGAGCAGTACTTC
TRBV12-3/TRBV12-4	TRBD2	many	TRBJ2-2	CASSLPERGPNTGELFF	TGTGCCAGCAGTTTACCAGAGCGGGGGCCGAACACCGGGGAGCTGTTTTTT
TRBV3-1	-	few	TRBJ1-5	CASSRTQVQPQHF	TGTGCCAGCAGCCGGACCCAGGTTCAGCCCCAGCATTTT
TRBV3-1	-	few	TRBJ2-3	CASSQDAAADTQYF	TGTGCCAGCAGCCAAGACGCTGCAGCGGATACGCAGTATTTT
TRBV7-2	TRBD2	many	TRBJ2-4	CASSASGHIQYF	TGTGCCAGCAGTGCTAGCGGGCACATTCAGTACTTC
TRBV7-9	TRBD2	few	TRBJ2-7	CASSPPEGREGGYEQYF	TGTGCCAGCAGCCCCCCGGAGGGACGGGAGGGAGGCTACGAGCAGTACTTC